These T cell receptor beta chains were read from a single sample in a study of pediatric ulcerative colitis. This table comes from immunoSEQ multiplex PCR, and its TCRdb copy is limited to in-frame clones, with some not included. The table records approximately 60,000 clones, 86% of them present only once. Material: blood. These receptors all stem from a boy aged 5-17 years with severe ulcerative colitis. Both conserved end residues are part of each CDR3.

V gene	CDR3 length	J gene	CDR3 protein
TRBV27	15	TRBJ2-7	CASSFEADSSYEQYF
TRBV7-9	13	TRBJ2-7	CASSPTGTYEQYF
TRBV25-1	13	TRBJ1-1	CASSELQDQEAFF
TRBV18	15	TRBJ1-3	CASSLLAGSGNTIYF
TRBV27	13	TRBJ2-7	CASKLGSSYEQYF
TRBV7-6	13	TRBJ2-1	CASRLAQYNEQFF
TRBV5-4	11	TRBJ2-7	CASGQGYEQYF
TRBV27	15	TRBJ2-7	CASSSRTSGSYEQYF
TRBV11-2	18	TRBJ2-2	CASSLNPGLAWNTGELFF
TRBV29-1	15	TRBJ2-2	CSVEADYANTGELFF
TRBV27	13	TRBJ1-6	CASRQVFNSPLHF
TRBV2	14	TRBJ2-3	CASSDLGSSDTQYF
TRBV18	14	TRBJ2-1	CASSPTEGRNEQFF
TRBV5-4	13	TRBJ1-1	CASSITDRAEAFF
TRBV6-5	13	TRBJ2-3	CASGRGPTDTQYF
TRBV6-1	13	TRBJ1-2	CASRLGGSYGYTF
TRBV27	14	TRBJ2-2	CASSYQGADGELFF
TRBV10-1	12	TRBJ1-5	CASSEGDQPQHF
TRBV4-1	16	TRBJ2-2	CASSQDMGVDTGELFF
TRBV11-2	15	TRBJ1-1	CASSPEVGSYTEAFF
TRBV7-9	17	TRBJ2-5	CASRRGEASGRLETQYF
TRBV5-8	16	TRBJ2-7	CASSRRTIPLSYEQYF
TRBV10-2	15	TRBJ1-4	CASRRTETTNEKLFF
TRBV6-4	15	TRBJ1-1	CASSDSMGYPTEAFF
TRBV2	14	TRBJ2-7	CASRDAARSYEQYF
TRBV5-4	12	TRBJ2-5	CASGLGGETQYF
TRBV5-1	13	TRBJ1-2	CASSSGNNYGYTF
TRBV7-6	15	TRBJ2-5	CASSVGIQTKETQYF
TRBV4-2	15	TRBJ2-7	CASSQDWDTTYEQYF
TRBV10-3	17	TRBJ2-7	CAISDRSYTDRPYEQYF
TRBV29-1	14	TRBJ2-1	CSVGGQTTYNEQFF
TRBV6-6	12	TRBJ2-3	CASMGHTDTQYF
TRBV7-9	15	TRBJ2-5	CASSTNPGQGETQYF
TRBV7-8	14	TRBJ2-1	CASSPTGSYNEQFF
TRBV7-3	16	TRBJ2-3	CASSLQPGLAGDTQYF
TRBV19	19	TRBJ2-7	CASSTYLKGSRGGYCEQYF
TRBV15	16	TRBJ1-3	CATSSSGTASGNTIYF
TRBV11-2	15	TRBJ1-1	CASSFIRGGNTEAFF
TRBV6-5	13	TRBJ1-2	CASSFTWGYGYTF
TRBV7-8	13	TRBJ1-1	CASSPRGNTEAFF
TRBV6-4	17	TRBJ2-6	CASSPGPVGAGANVLTF
TRBV29-1	14	TRBJ2-7	CSVDLAGGPYEQYF
TRBV7-9	14	TRBJ2-7	CASSLGQGINEQYF
TRBV4-1	15	TRBJ2-7	CASSQPQQGTYEQYF
TRBV6-6	12	TRBJ2-7	CASSYQSYEQYF
TRBV23-1	16	TRBJ1-1	CASSIPNGGFGTEAFF
TRBV19	20	TRBJ2-1	CASSRNRLAGALSSYNEQFF
TRBV2	18	TRBJ1-1	CASSQQQTGRGRDTEAFF
TRBV29-1	15	TRBJ2-1	CSVQGLADKYNEQFF
TRBV7-6	14	TRBJ2-1	CASSLTYGGGEQFF